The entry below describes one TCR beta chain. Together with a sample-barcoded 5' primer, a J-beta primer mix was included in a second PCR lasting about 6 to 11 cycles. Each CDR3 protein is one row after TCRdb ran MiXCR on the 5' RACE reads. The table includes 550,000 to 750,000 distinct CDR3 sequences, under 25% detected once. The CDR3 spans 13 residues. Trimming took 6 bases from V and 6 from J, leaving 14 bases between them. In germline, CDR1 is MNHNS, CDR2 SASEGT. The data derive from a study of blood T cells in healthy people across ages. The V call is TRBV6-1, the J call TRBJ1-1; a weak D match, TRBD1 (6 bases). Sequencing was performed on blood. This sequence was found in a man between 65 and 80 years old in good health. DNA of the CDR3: TGTGCCAGCAGCTTCAGGGGAGTGGCTGAAGCTTTCTTT. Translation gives CASSFRGVAEAFF.